This T cell receptor (beta chain) was retrieved from a study of T cells after yellow fever vaccination. Across the study: Libraries from low-cell-number fractions were prepared with the SMART-Seq v4 Ultra Low Input RNA kit.

This CDR3 is 16 amino acids long. The trim removed 4 bases at V and 5 bases at J, leaving 13 bases unmatched. In germline, CDR1 is SGHAT, CDR2 FQNNGV. A single record per CDR3 protein comes from TCRdb applying MiXCR to the 5' RACE reads. This table holds approximately 300,000 distinct CDR3 sequences, roughly 6.8% found once. This specimen consisted of PBMCs, obtained 35 to 50 days after the first yellow fever vaccination. V usage is TRBV11-2 and J usage is TRBJ1-2; TRBD1 matches at 7 bases. The sequence was collected from a man aged 18 to 29 who received the YFV17D yellow fever vaccine. CDR3 in DNA: TGTGCCAGCAGCTCACTAAGGGGGCGCGCGGGGTATGGCTACACCTTC. Amino acid sequence: CASSSLRGRAGYGYTF. Supplemented by reference TRBV11-2 and TRBJ1-2, the full variable domain reads EAGVAQSPRYKIIEKRQSVAFWCNPISGHATLYWYQQILGQGPKLLIQFQNNGVVDDSQLPKDRFSAERLKGVDSTLKIQPAKLEDSAVYLCASSSLRGRAGYGYTFGSGTRLTVV.